These 15 T cell receptor beta chains were all obtained from the same sample, sequenced in a study of T cell clones after liver transplantation. The data were produced by immunoSEQ multiplex PCR, yet TCRdb's version contains in-frame clones alone and is incomplete. The data contain 70,000 to 85,000 clones, under 90% of them singletons. The source material was CD4+ T cells from blood, sampled before liver transplant. Receptor source: a human donor who received a liver transplant.

The chain has TRBV7-2 and TRBJ2-5; D unclear. Germline values: CDR1 SGHTA, CDR2 FQGNSA. This CDR3 has 12 amino acids. Trimming left V 5 bases short and J 5 bases short, with 9 bases between. CDR3 protein: CASSILGETQYF. The CDR3 DNA reads TGTGCCAGCAGCATTCTGGGGGAGACCCAGTACTTC.

This clone was counted many times. The chain recombines TRBV11-2 with TRBJ2-5; possible D gene TRBD2, 5 bases. Trimming pared 4 bases from V and 5 bases from J, leaving 23 bases between. The germline V gene has CDR1 SGHAT and CDR2 FQNNGV. CDR3 length equals 17 residues. Here the CDR3 reads CASSSPSYRGSSETQYF. CDR3 coding DNA: TGTGCCAGCAGCTCCCCTTCTTATCGGGGATCTAGCGAGACCCAGTACTTC.

This clone was seen only once. CDR3 sequence (DNA): TGCGCCAGCGGGACCCGCTCTGGGGCCAACGTCCTGACTTTC. Amino acid sequence: CASGTRSGANVLTF. This chain uses TRBV5-1 with TRBJ2-6, with D perhaps matching TRBD1 or TRBD2 (5 bases each). The length of the CDR3 is 14 residues. CDR1 is SGHRS and CDR2 is YFSETQ in the germline V gene. The ends were cut back, 7 bases at V and 0 bases at J, with 8 bases in the middle.

This sequence joins TRBV28 and TRBJ2-2; TRBD2 matches at 9 bases. CDR1 and CDR2 (germline): MDHEN, SYDVKM. The CDR3 runs 14 residues. The junction had 1 base not matched to a gene; V was cut back by 2 bases and J by 6 bases. CDR3 nucleotide sequence: TGTGCCAGCAGTTTAGGCGGGAGGGCCGGGGAGCTGTTTTTT. Its protein is CASSLGGRAGELFF. The variable domain in full, completed from reference TRBV28 and TRBJ2-2, reads DVKVTQSSRYLVKRTGEKVFLECVQDMDHENMFWYRQDPGLGLRLIYFSYDVKMKEKGDIPEGYSVSREKKERFSLILESASTNQTSMYLCASSLGGRAGELFFGEGSRLTVL.

The chain combines TRBV29-1 with TRBJ1-5; 7 nucleotides align to TRBD1. The J segment lost 4 bases and the V segment lost 6 bases, leaving 3 bases of the junction unmatched. The CDR3 sequence is 12 residues long. Germline V gene lookup returns CDR1 SQVTM and CDR2 ANQGSEA. CDR3 residues: CSVRDSNQPQHF. As DNA, the CDR3 is TGCAGCGTCCGGGACAGTAATCAGCCCCAGCATTTT.

This clone has just a few counts. Here the CDR3 reads CASSLRSYSNTGELFF. The CDR3, as DNA: TGTGCCAGCAGTTTGAGAAGCTACTCGAACACCGGGGAGCTGTTTTTT. This chain uses TRBV28 with TRBJ2-2; D not resolved. The CDR3 length is 16 residues. The V gene lost 3 bases and the J gene lost 0 bases, with 11 bases spanning the gap. Germline lookup yields CDR1 MDHEN and CDR2 SYDVKM.

In this sample, this clone turned up once. V gene TRBV5-4 combines with J gene TRBJ2-1; 13 bases fit TRBD2. The CDR3 spans 15 residues. The V gene end was trimmed by 5 bases and the J gene end by 5 bases; junction bases not matched to a gene: 4. The germline CDR1 and CDR2 sequences are SGHNT and YYREEE (reference sequence). CDR3 DNA sequence: TGTGCCAGCAGACCAGGACTAGCGGGAGACAATGAGCAGTTCTTC. This encodes CASRPGLAGDNEQFF.

The chain couples TRBV5-1 to TRBJ2-2; no clear D. The CDR3 is 15 amino acids. Germline V gives CDR1 SGHRS, CDR2 YFSETQ. Trimming left V 0 bases short and J 0 bases short, with 6 bases between. Here the CDR3 DNA reads TGCGCCAGCAGCTTGGCCAGCGCGAACACCGGGGAGCTGTTTTTT. Amino acid sequence: CASSLASANTGELFF.

This clone has only one observation. The chain employs TRBV9 and TRBJ1-3, with D possibly being TRBD1 (5 bases). V was pared by 2 bases and J by 3 bases, with 9 bases between. The CDR3 runs to 14 residues. Germline V gene sequence: CDR1 SGDLS, CDR2 YYNGEE. CDR3 protein: CASSVSGSGNTIYF. The CDR3 bases are TGTGCCAGCAGCGTTTCAGGGAGTGGAAACACCATATATTTT. Full variable domain (missing parts from reference TRBV9 and TRBJ1-3): DSGVTQTPKHLITATGQRVTLRCSPRSGDLSVYWYQQSLDQGLQFLIQYYNGEERAKGNILERFSAQQFPDLHSELNLSSLELGDSALYFCASSVSGSGNTIYFGEGSWLTVV.

The chain is built from TRBV6-1 and TRBJ1-4; weak D call: TRBD1 (6 bases). CDR3 size: 13 residues. Trimming cost V 8 bases and J 7 bases, with 14 bases left between them. Per germline, CDR1 MNHNS and CDR2 SASEGT. The CDR3 sequence is CASGGRAGEKLFF. In nucleotides, the CDR3 is TGTGCCAGCGGGGGCCGGGCCGGTGAAAAACTGTTTTTT.

V and J are TRBV5-1 and TRBJ2-3, with TRBD1 matching over 10 bases. Trimming took 6 bases from V and 5 from J; bases not matched to a gene: 6. The CDR3 has 14 amino acids. Germline V gene data show CDR1 as SGHRS and CDR2 as YFSETQ. CDR3 protein: CASNHRTGGDTQYF. The CDR3 nucleotides are TGCGCCAGCAACCACAGGACAGGGGGAGATACGCAGTATTTT.

V usage is TRBV2 and J usage is TRBJ2-1; D call uncertain. This CDR3 region has 14 residues. With 9 bases removed from V and 2 bases from J, the gap between germline ends came to 14 bases. CDR1 is SNHLY and CDR2 is FYNNEI in the germline V gene. CDR3 region: CARPLWSTYNEQFF. In DNA, the CDR3 is TGTGCCAGACCCCTCTGGTCCACCTACAATGAGCAGTTCTTC.

This clone was picked up one time. The chain has TRBV10-3 and TRBJ2-7; D gene uncertain. The CDR3 has 15 residues. V lost 0 bases to trimming and J lost 1 base, with 10 bases between them. Germline CDR1 and CDR2: ENHRY and SYGVKD. The CDR3 here is CAISESTATSYEQYF. The CDR3 DNA is TGTGCCATCAGTGAGTCGACGGCTACTTCCTACGAGCAGTACTTC.

This clone was detected only a few times. The CDR3 here is CASSTPNGQGDGYTF. CDR3 coding DNA: TGTGCCAGCAGCACCCCGAATGGACAGGGGGATGGCTACACCTTC. This chain links TRBV5-4 with TRBJ1-2; 10 bases align to TRBD1. V lost 4 bases and J lost 6; bases outside the gene matches: 9. Germline CDR1 is SGHNT and CDR2 is YYREEE (reference sequence). The CDR3 spans 15 residues. The full variable domain, completed using reference TRBV5-4 and TRBJ1-2, is ETGVTQSPTHLIKTRGQQVTLRCSSQSGHNTVSWYQQALGQGPQFIFQYYREEENGRGNFPPRFSGLQFPNYSSELNVNALELDDSALYLCASSTPNGQGDGYTFGSGTRLTVV.

This chain connects TRBV5-1 to TRBJ1-2, with 10 bases lining up with TRBD1. Losses at the gene ends were 0 bases for V and 7 bases for J; bases not matched to a gene: 12. Looked up from germline, CDR1 is SGHRS and CDR2 is YFSETQ. CDR3 length equals 17 residues. Here the CDR3 reads CASSLARTGGSGSGYTF. The CDR3 coding sequence is TGCGCCAGCAGCTTGGCCCGGACAGGGGGTAGTGGGAGTGGCTACACCTTC. Complete variable domain (other parts from reference TRBV5-1 and TRBJ1-2): KAGVTQTPRYLIKTRGQQVTLSCSPISGHRSVSWYQQTPGQGLQFLFEYFSETQRNKGNFPGRFSGRQFSNSRSEMNVSTLELGDSALYLCASSLARTGGSGSGYTFGSGTRLTVV.